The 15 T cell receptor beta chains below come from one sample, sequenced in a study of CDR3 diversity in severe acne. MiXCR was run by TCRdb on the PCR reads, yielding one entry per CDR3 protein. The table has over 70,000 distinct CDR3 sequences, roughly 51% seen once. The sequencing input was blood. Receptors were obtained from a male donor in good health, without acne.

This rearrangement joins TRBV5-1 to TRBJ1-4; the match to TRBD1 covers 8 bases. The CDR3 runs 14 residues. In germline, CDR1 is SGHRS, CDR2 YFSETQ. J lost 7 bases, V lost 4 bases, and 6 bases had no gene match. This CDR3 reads CASSQGTGREKLFF. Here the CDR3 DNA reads TGCGCCAGCAGCCAAGGGACAGGCCGTGAAAAACTGTTTTTT.

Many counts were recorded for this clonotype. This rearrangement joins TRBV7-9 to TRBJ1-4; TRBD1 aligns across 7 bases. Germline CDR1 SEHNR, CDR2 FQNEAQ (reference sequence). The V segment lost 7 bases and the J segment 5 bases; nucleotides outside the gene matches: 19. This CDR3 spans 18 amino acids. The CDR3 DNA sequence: TGTGCCAGCAAGGCGGACAGGTCATTCCCTTTCCGGAATGAAAAACTGTTTTTT. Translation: CASKADRSFPFRNEKLFF.

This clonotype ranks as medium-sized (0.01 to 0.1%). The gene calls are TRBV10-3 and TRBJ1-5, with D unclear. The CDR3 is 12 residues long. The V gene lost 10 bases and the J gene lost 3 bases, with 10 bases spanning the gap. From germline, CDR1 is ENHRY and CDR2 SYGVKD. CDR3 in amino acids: CATRAPNQPQHF. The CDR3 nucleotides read TGTGCCACAAGGGCACCCAATCAGCCCCAGCATTTT.

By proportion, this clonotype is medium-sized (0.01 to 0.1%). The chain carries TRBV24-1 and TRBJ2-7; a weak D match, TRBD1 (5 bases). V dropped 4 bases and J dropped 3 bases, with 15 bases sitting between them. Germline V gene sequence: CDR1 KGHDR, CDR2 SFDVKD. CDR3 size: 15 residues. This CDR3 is CATSDPGSPGYEQYF. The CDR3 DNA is TGTGCCACCAGTGACCCAGGGTCTCCTGGCTACGAGCAGTACTTC.

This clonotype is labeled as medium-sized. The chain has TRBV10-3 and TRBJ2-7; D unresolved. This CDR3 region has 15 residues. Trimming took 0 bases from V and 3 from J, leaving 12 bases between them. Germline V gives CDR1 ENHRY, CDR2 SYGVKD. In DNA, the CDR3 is TGTGCCATCAGTGAGTCTAGGTCCTCTGGCTACGAGCAGTACTTC. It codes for CAISESRSSGYEQYF.

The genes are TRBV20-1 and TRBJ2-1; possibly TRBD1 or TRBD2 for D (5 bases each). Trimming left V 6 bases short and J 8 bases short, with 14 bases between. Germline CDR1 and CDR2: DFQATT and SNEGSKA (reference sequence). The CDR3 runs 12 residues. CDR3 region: CSAGVLSHEQFF. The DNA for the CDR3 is TGCAGTGCGGGGGTACTCAGCCATGAGCAGTTCTTC.

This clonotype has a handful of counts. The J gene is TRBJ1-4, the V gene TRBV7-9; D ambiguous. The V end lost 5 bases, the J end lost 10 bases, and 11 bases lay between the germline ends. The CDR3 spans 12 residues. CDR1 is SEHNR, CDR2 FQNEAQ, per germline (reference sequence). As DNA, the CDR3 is TGTGCCAGCAGCAACCCCGCCGGAAAACTGTTTTTT. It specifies CASSNPAGKLFF.

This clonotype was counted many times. CDR3 DNA: TGTGCCAGCAGGCTTTTTGAGAGGGTATCGGAAGAGCAGTTCTTC. Amino acid sequence: CASRLFERVSEEQFF. The chain is built from TRBV13 and TRBJ2-1, with D possibly being TRBD2 (5 bases). The CDR3 loop spans 15 amino acids. Germline V gene data show CDR1 as PRHDT and CDR2 as FYEKMQ (reference sequence). The V end lost 6 bases, the J end lost 10 bases, and 22 bases lay between the germline ends.

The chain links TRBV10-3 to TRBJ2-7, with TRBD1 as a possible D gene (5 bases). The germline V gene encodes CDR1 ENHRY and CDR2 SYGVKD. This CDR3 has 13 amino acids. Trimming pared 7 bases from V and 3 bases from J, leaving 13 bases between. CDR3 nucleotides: TGTGCCATCACTGGGGCGGAGAACTACGAGCAGTACTTC. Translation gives CAITGAENYEQYF.

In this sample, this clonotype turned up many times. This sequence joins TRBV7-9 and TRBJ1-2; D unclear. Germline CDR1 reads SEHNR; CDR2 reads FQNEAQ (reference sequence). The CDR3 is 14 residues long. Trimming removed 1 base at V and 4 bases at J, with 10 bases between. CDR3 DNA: TGTGCCAGCAGCTTAGATCGGGTTAGCTATGGCTACACCTTC. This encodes CASSLDRVSYGYTF.

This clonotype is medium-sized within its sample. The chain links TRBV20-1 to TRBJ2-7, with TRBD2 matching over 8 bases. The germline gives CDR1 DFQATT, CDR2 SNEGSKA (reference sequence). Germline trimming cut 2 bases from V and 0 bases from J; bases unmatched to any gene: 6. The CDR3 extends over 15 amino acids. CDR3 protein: CSARPSGGPSYEQYF. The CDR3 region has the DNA TGCAGTGCTAGACCTTCGGGGGGGCCCTCCTACGAGCAGTACTTC.

CDR3 in amino acids: CASSLRGQRPGEQYF. The CDR3 DNA reads TGCGCCAGCAGCTTGCGGGGGCAGAGGCCGGGTGAGCAGTACTTC. The V gene is TRBV5-1, the J gene TRBJ2-7; D might be TRBD1 or TRBD2, each matching 6 bases. Germline-derived CDR1 and CDR2 are SGHRS and YFSETQ. The CDR3 runs 15 residues. Deletions cut 1 base from V and 7 bases from J, with 18 bases between.

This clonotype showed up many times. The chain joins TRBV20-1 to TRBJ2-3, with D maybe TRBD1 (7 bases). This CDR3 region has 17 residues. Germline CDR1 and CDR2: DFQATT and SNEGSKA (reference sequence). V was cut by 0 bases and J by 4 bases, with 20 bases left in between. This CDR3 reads CSARDRRESGTADTQYF. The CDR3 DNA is TGCAGTGCTAGAGACCGTCGGGAGTCGGGGACAGCAGATACGCAGTATTTT.

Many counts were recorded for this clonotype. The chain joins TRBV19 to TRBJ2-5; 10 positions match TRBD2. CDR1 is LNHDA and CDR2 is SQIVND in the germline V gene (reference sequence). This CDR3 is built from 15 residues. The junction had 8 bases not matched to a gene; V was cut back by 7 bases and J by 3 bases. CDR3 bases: TGTGCCAGTACCGAGCGGGGGGGTGAGAAAGAGACCCAGTACTTC. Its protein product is CASTERGGEKETQYF.

The CDR3 DNA reads as TGTGCCAGCAGCTGGGACCGGGAACGAGAGACCCAGTACTTC. This translates into CASSWDRERETQYF. V gene TRBV7-9 combines with J gene TRBJ2-5; D may be TRBD1 or TRBD2 (5 bases each). In germline, CDR1 is SEHNR, CDR2 FQNEAQ (reference sequence). Trimming shortened V by 4 bases and J by 4 bases, and 13 bases separated the two germline ends. The CDR3 runs to 14 residues.